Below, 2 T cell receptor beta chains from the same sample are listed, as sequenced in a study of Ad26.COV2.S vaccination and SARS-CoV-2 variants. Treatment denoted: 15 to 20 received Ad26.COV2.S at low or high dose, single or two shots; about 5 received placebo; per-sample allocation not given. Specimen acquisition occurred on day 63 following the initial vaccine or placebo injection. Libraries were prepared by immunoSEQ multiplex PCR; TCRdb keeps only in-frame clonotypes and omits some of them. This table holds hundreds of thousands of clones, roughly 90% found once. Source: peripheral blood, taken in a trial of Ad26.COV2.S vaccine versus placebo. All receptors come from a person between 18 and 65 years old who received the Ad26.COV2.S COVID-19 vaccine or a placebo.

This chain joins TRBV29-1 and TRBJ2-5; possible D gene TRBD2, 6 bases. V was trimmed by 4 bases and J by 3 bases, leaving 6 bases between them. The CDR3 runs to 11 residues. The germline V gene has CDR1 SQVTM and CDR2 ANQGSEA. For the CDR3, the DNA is TGCAGCGTTGGGGGGGAAGAGACCCAGTACTTC. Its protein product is CSVGGEETQYF.

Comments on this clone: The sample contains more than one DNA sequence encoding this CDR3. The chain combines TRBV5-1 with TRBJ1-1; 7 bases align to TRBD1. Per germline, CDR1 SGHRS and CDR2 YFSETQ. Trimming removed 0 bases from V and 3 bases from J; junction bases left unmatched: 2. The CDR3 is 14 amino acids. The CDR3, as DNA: TGCGCCAGCAGCTTGGAAGGGGGCCACACTGAAGCTTTCTTT. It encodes CASSLEGGHTEAFF.